This TCR beta chain was obtained from a study of shared clonotypes between healthy human individuals. Germline V gene lookup returns CDR1 SNHLY and CDR2 FYNNEI. CDR3 size: 13 residues. V was clipped by 5 bases and J by 5 bases, with 13 bases between them. Sequencing was performed with immunoSEQ multiplex PCR; in TCRdb, only in-frame clones are kept and a portion is missing. There are approximately 1,500,000 clones in the sample; 95% to 99% occur only once, and around 0.47% lies in the top ten. The donors, healthy adults who were HIV-negative, had experienced no recent acute infections or vaccinations.

This rearrangement joins TRBV2 to TRBJ2-7, with a possible D match to TRBD1 (6 bases). Sequencing was performed on naive CD4+ T cells sorted from blood. The subset was: CD45RA+ positively selected. This receptor was identified in a man younger than 45 in good health. Written as DNA, the CDR3 is TGTGCCAGCAGTCCCACAGGGTTGAACGAGCAGTACTTC. The encoded protein is CASSPTGLNEQYF. Using reference TRBV2 and TRBJ2-7 for the parts outside the CDR3, the full variable domain is EPEVTQTPSHQVTQMGQEVILRCVPISNHLYFYWYRQILGQKVEFLVSFYNNEISEKSEIFDDQFSVERPDGSNFTLKIRSTKLEDSAMYFCASSPTGLNEQYFGPGTRLTVT.